The text below deals with one T cell receptor (beta chain). This specimen comes from a study of blood T cell repertoires in COVID-19. Background on the study: T cells, B-cell-depleted T cells, or PBMCs provided the cDNA or gDNA that served as material.

Per the germline V gene, CDR1 is LNHDA and CDR2 is SQIVND (reference sequence). The V and J ends lost 6 bases and 9 bases, in that order; junction bases with no gene match: 8. The CDR3 length is 14 residues. In the study's own analysis: Scientists estimated how many nucleated cells there were by amplifying reference gene primers. Sequencing was performed with immunoSEQ multiplex PCR; in TCRdb, only in-frame clones are kept and a portion is missing. The DNA was the basis for D and trimming; V, J and clone size are from that table. Here the sample spans around 300,000 clones, approximately 83% being singletons.

J is TRBJ2-1 and V is TRBV19; 10 bases map to TRBD2. Sample: peripheral blood. This clonotype was obtained from a woman in her 70s with acute or convalescent COVID-19. Here the CDR3 DNA reads TGTGCCAGTAGCGAGGGACTAGCGTTTAGTGAGCAGTTCTTC. This encodes CASSEGLAFSEQFF. The full variable domain, rest sourced from reference TRBV19 and TRBJ2-1, is DGGITQSPKYLFRKEGQNVTLSCEQNLNHDAMYWYRQDPGQGLRLIYYSQIVNDFQKGDIAEGYSVSREKKESFPLTVTSAQKNPTAFYLCASSEGLAFSEQFFGPGTRLTVL.